What follows describes a single T cell receptor (beta chain). At one boundary the junction diverges from the germline segment, which might be a read error. Absent ophthalmopathy progression within 18 months defined stable Graves' hyperthyroidism. The hyperthyroidism was newly diagnosed and had lasted under 2 months; the patients were aged 18 to 65. Thyroid ultrasound, orbital computed tomography, clinical symptoms, and serum thyroxine and TRAb underpinned diagnoses. CDR1 and CDR2 from the germline V gene are DFQATT and SNEGSKA (reference sequence). CDR3 length: 15 residues. Amplified regions were TCR beta CDR3 sequences from RNA transcripts. HTBI primers were employed in a first-round RT-PCR of the TCR CDR3. TCRdb called the multiplex PCR reads again in MiXCR, with one record for every CDR3 protein. The sample includes roughly 570,000 distinct CDR3 sequences, 15% to 19% seen only once; the top ten take around 7.5%.

The sample is drawn from a study of T cells in Graves' hyperthyroidism and ophthalmopathy. The chain is built from TRBV20-1 and TRBJ1-6, with D hard to call. Sequencing was done on a sample of blood. The source is a woman under 40 with Graves' hyperthyroidism. CDR3 sequence: CSARPDITPNPPLHF. The CDR3 region has the DNA TGCAGTGCTAGACCAGACATTACCCCTAATCCACCCCTCCACTTT.